The next 9 T cell receptor beta chains were all read from a single sample in a study of blood T cells in healthy people across ages. Together with a sample-barcoded 5' primer, a J-beta primer mix was included in a second PCR lasting about 6 to 11 cycles. TCRdb ran MiXCR on the 5' RACE reads and lists one entry per CDR3 protein. Counted here are about 970,000 distinct CDR3 sequences, just over 50% occurring once; the ten biggest clones make up over 20%. The specimen was blood. The source is a woman aged 55-69 years in good health.

This clonotype occurred a few times. This chain links TRBV27 with TRBJ1-4, with 8 bases matching TRBD1. V shed 5 bases and J 4 bases; nucleotides not matched to a gene: 9. The V gene's germline CDR1 is MNHEY and CDR2 SMNVEV (reference sequence). CDR3 length equals 16 residues. The CDR3 DNA reads as TGTGCCAGCAGTACCCTCCTGACAGGGGATAATGAAAAACTGTTTTTT. Translated, it gives CASSTLLTGDNEKLFF.

V gene TRBV28 combines with J gene TRBJ2-7; 9 nucleotides match TRBD2. The length of the CDR3 is 15 residues. J lost 2 bases, V lost 7 bases, and 9 bases had no gene match. Germline V CDR1 and CDR2: MDHEN, SYDVKM. CDR3 sequence reads: CASNPLGLAPYEQYF. CDR3 DNA sequence: TGTGCCAGCAACCCTTTGGGACTAGCCCCCTACGAGCAGTACTTC. Combining the CDR3 with reference TRBV28 and TRBJ2-7 gives the whole variable domain DVKVTQSSRYLVKRTGEKVFLECVQDMDHENMFWYRQDPGLGLRLIYFSYDVKMKEKGDIPEGYSVSREKKERFSLILESASTNQTSMYLCASNPLGLAPYEQYFGPGTRLTVT.

The rearrangement uses TRBV27 and TRBJ2-5, with a possible D match to TRBD2 (6 bases). From germline, CDR1 is MNHEY and CDR2 SMNVEV (reference sequence). Trimming cost V 4 bases and J 11 bases, with 17 bases left between them. This CDR3 is built from 13 residues. In DNA form, the CDR3 reads TGTGCCAGCAGTTGGACTATTGGGAATGAGCAGTACTTC. Protein: CASSWTIGNEQYF.

The chain links TRBV7-8 to TRBJ2-7, with 9 bases aligning to TRBD2. The CDR3 has 16 amino acids. Germline assignment: CDR1 SGHVS and CDR2 FQNEAQ. V was pared by 8 bases and J by 10 bases, with 21 bases of the junction left unmatched. The CDR3 nucleotides read TGTGCCAGCGAGGGGGGGCTAGCGGGATGGCAAGAGACCCAGTACGTC. Encoded protein: CASEGGLAGWQETQYV.

The chain is built from TRBV7-8 and TRBJ2-4; 8 bases map to TRBD1. The CDR3 is 13 residues long. J gave up 6 bases and V 4 bases, and 2 bases lay outside the gene matches. The germline V gene has CDR1 SGHVS and CDR2 FQNEAQ. CDR3: CASSWGQANIQYF. The CDR3 DNA sequence: TGTGCCAGCAGCTGGGGACAGGCAAACATTCAGTACTTC. The full variable domain, rest sourced from reference TRBV7-8 and TRBJ2-4, is GAGVSQSPRYKVAKRGQDVALRCDPISGHVSLFWYQQALGQGPEFLTYFQNEAQLDKSGLPSDRFFAERPEGSVSTLKIQRTQQEDSAVYLCASSWGQANIQYFGAGTRLSVL.

The rearrangement joins TRBV29-1 to TRBJ2-2; 7 bases align to TRBD1. With 7 bases clipped from V and 2 bases from J, the junction kept 10 bases outside the gene matches. There are 15 residues in the CDR3. From germline, CDR1 is SQVTM and CDR2 ANQGSEA. The CDR3 DNA reads TGCAGCGCCCGCACCGGGACAGTAAACACCGGGGAGCTGTTTTTT. It codes for CSARTGTVNTGELFF.

The genes are TRBV27 and TRBJ2-3; D unclear. Germline CDR1 is MNHEY and CDR2 is SMNVEV (reference sequence). There are 12 residues in the CDR3. V was trimmed by 5 bases and J by 7 bases, leaving 10 bases between them. This chain's CDR3 is CASSPTLNTQYF. CDR3 nucleotide sequence: TGTGCCAGCAGTCCCACTCTGAATACGCAGTATTTT.

This chain connects TRBV10-3 to TRBJ2-7; D gene unclear. V was pared by 0 bases and J by 7 bases, with 10 bases between. Germline assignment: CDR1 ENHRY and CDR2 SYGVKD. CDR3 length: 13 residues. In nucleotides, the CDR3 is TGTGCCATCAGTGAGTCGAAGGGTTGGGAGCAGTACTTC. Encoded protein: CAISESKGWEQYF.

This clonotype was counted a single time. The CDR3 is CASSYFSGSSYNEQYF. The CDR3 region has the DNA TGCGCCAGCAGCTACTTTAGCGGGAGCTCCTACAATGAGCAGTACTTC. The genes are TRBV5-1 and TRBJ2-1; 9 bases line up with TRBD2. The DNA end favors TRBJ2-7, so the J call may be wrong. The V gene's germline CDR1 is SGHRS and CDR2 YFSETQ. The CDR3 spans 16 residues.